This T cell receptor (beta chain) was sequenced during a study of cytomegalovirus exposure and HLA in healthy donors. General study points: Analyzed later, association rates of TCRs varied across HLA loci, with DRB1 most and HLA-C fewest. In a later analysis, donors in an Asian-associated ancestry cluster reportedly had fewer N-insertions in productive TCRs than the cohort mean. An observed cluster of highly shared sequence variants was recorded as a likely sequencing artifact.

In regard to this clone: As yet, its antigen is unknown.

The CDR3 runs to 12 residues. Trimming stripped 11 bases from V and 8 bases from J, with 18 bases between. A multiplex PCR was run with 60 Vbeta primers and 13 Jbeta primers. Generated by immunoSEQ multiplex PCR, the TCRdb table keeps only in-frame clones and is missing some. The repertoire holds 150,000 to 200,000 clones, with roughly 80% as singletons. This chain connects TRBV23-1 to TRBJ2-5; tentative D call: TRBD2 (6 bases). TRBV23-1 falls under the ORF class, with uncertain function. The source of this sequence is a female donor in good health and CMV-seronegative. What was sequenced was PBMCs. The CDR3 region is CAGVRRGGTQYF. The CDR3 DNA reads as TGCGCCGGAGTCAGAAGGGGAGGAACCCAGTACTTC.